A single T cell receptor (beta chain) is shown here with its context. Its antigen has not been determined. It has no much larger one-base neighbor in the sample; base qualities were not kept. These data originate in a study of shared clonotypes between healthy human individuals (dated by TCRdb to about 2020). The study in broad terms: Three men and a couple of women, aged 18 to 49 years, made up the cohort. Different laboratories and diverse techniques were used to prepare libraries and sequence TCR repertoires, to increase sequencing depth and limit assay-specific biases. Between about 0.85 and 9.5 billion PBMCs per donor were obtained by leukapheresis. To estimate repertoire size and how much clonotype sharing occurs between individuals, the study deeply sequenced the blood TCR repertoires of 5 or 6 healthy adults. For each donor, CD4 naive and CD4 memory were each given three plates, CD8 naive was given two plates, and CD8 memory was given one plate.

Cut back by 8 bases and 4 bases, the V and J ends lie 11 bases apart. CDR1 and CDR2 are read off the germline V gene (reference sequence) as LNHDA and SQIVND. The CDR3, from cysteine to phenylalanine, totals 12 residues. Only the CDR3 DNA stays, 36 bases, in frame from base 1. The donors were healthy, HIV-negative adults with no recently reported acute infections or vaccinations. Every donor was a Caucasian adult residing in Nashville, Tennessee, USA. Magnetic negative selection was used to enrich CD4+ T cells, after which naive cells were positively selected on CD45RA and the negative fraction became the memory subset. Blood was collected by leukapheresis, and PBMCs were isolated by Ficoll-Histopaque density gradient centrifugation and then cryopreserved in liquid nitrogen vapor phase. Analytical flow cytometry was used to check the purity and quantity of every magnetically sorted T cell population. From each sorted fraction, genomic DNA was isolated and quantified by UV absorbance on a Nanodrop 2000c.

Broad study findings and their caveats: Sampling was restricted to blood, and TCR repertoires in tissue are likely to differ from TCR repertoires in blood. Estimated clonotype richness was generally larger for naive than for memory subsets. Pairwise subsampling indicated that sequencing depth was expected to affect the degree of clonotype sharing among donors. Incomplete sequencing was indicated by rarefaction of sorted-subset datasets, despite the large sequencing depth. Compared with non-shared clonotypes, the clonotypes found in all four sorted-subset donors had higher generation probabilities. Sharing across several donors was observed for about 5% of naive CD4, over 3% of naive CD8, 2.3% of memory CD4, and roughly 0.4% of memory CD8 clonotypes. The small number of donors limited the genetic and exposure-history diversity represented.

Using the deep immunoSEQ assay, multiplex PCR amplified TCR CDR3 regions from genomic DNA. Extracted genomic DNA from each cell subset was distributed evenly across all wells of several immunoSEQ 96-well plates, and each plate was treated as a replicate. Each replicate PCR for sorted subsets received around 210 ng genomic DNA, equal to tens of thousands of T cell genomes. Purified libraries were measured with a Qubit 3.0 fluorometer, size-checked on a Bioanalyzer 2100, and measured again with the KAPA Library Quantification kit. Each immunoSEQ 96-well plate was sequenced on its own single-read 150-cycle Illumina NextSeq 550 flow cell. Per the original workflow: Because only junctional sequences without quality scores were contained in the immunoSEQ output, filtering matching that applied to full-length reads could not be performed. Sequences were annotated with PyIR, a Python wrapper for IgBLAST v1.9, using IMGT germline references to assign V/J genes and CDR3. Any read was removed if the V/J assignment was weak (E-value above 1e-6), the CDR3 was missing, or the read contained stop codons, out-of-frame junctions, or ambiguous translated residues. V3J clonotypes were defined as sequences sharing an identical inferred V gene, J gene, and CDR3 amino acid sequence. To compute the percentage overlap between repertoires, the number of shared unique clonotypes was divided by the size of the smaller repertoire. Repertoire richness was assessed with RTK rarefaction, the Chao1 estimator, and Recon v2.1 estimates of unobserved clonotypes. Generation probabilities for all TCRbeta clonotypes obtained by the gDNA method from several donors were computed using OLGA. TCRdb provides this immuneACCESS table in a form limited to in-frame rearrangements. Some clones are lacking; in checked studies, under half of them reflect an unresolved V gene, and why the rest are absent is not known. That table furnishes V, J and clone size, whereas the DNA furnished D and trimming. Here the sample has over a million clones; around 76% occur a single time. 1.4% of the sample goes to the ten largest clones.

This receptor chain uses TRBV19 and TRBJ1-2; the D gene is unclear. Sequencing was performed on memory CD4+ T cells sorted from blood. The cell subset or site label for this specimen denotes: CD45RA-negative fraction. This clonotype originated in a man aged 18 to 30 in good health. The nucleotide sequence reads TGTGCCAGTCTGGCCGGCTCCTATGGCTACACCTTC. Its protein reads: CASLAGSYGYTF.